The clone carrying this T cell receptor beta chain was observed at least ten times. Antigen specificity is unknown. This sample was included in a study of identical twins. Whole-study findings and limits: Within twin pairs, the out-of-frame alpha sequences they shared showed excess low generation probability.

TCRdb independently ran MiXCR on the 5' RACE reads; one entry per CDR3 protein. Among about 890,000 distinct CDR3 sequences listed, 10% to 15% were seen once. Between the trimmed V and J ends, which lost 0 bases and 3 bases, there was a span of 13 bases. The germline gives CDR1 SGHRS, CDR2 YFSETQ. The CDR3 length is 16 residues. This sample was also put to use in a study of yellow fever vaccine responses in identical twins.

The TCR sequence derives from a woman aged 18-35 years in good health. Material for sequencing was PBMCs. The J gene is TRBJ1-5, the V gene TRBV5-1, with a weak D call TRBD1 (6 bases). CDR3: CASSLESGALNQPQHF. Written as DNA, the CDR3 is TGCGCCAGCAGCTTGGAGTCGGGGGCGCTCAATCAGCCCCAGCATTTT.